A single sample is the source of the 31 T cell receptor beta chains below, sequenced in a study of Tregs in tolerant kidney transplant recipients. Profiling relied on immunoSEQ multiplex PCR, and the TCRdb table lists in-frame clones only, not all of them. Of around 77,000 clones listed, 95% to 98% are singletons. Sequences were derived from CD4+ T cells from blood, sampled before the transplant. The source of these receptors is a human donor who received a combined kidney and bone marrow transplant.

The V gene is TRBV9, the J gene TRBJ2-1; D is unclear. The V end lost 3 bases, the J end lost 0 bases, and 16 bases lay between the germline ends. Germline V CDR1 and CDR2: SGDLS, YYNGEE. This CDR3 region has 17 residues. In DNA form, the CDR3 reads TGTGCCAGCAGCGAGGCCCCCGACTGGAGCTCCTACAATGAGCAGTTCTTC. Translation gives CASSEAPDWSSYNEQFF.

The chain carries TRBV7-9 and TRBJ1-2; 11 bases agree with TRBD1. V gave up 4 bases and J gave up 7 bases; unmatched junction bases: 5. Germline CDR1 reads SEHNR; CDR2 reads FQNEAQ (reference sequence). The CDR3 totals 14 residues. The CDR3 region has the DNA TGTGCCAGCAGCTCCGGACAGGGGGCCGCTGGCTACACCTTC. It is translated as CASSSGQGAAGYTF. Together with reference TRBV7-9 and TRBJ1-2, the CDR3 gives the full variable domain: DTGVSQNPRHKITKRGQNVTFRCDPISEHNRLYWYRQTLGQGPEFLTYFQNEAQLEKSRLLSDRFSAERPKGSFSTLEIQRTEQGDSAMYLCASSSGQGAAGYTFGSGTRLTVV.

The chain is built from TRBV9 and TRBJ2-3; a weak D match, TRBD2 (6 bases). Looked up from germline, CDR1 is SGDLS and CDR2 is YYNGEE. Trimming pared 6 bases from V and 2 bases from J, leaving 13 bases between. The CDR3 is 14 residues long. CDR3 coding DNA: TGTGCCAGCACCGTGGGGGGAACCACAGATACGCAGTATTTT. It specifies CASTVGGTTDTQYF.

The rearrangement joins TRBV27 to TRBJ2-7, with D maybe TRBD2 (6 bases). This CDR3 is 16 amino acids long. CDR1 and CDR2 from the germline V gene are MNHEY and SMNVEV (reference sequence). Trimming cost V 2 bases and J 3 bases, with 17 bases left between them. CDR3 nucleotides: TGTGCCAGCAGTTTAGGGGACTCCTTGGTACGCTACGAGCAGTACTTC. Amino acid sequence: CASSLGDSLVRYEQYF.

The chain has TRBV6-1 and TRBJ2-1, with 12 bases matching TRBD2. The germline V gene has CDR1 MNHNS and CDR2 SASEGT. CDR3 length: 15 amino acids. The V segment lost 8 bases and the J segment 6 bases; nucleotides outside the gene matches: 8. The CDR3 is CASGGLAGTANEQFF. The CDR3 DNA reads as TGTGCCAGCGGCGGACTAGCGGGGACGGCCAATGAGCAGTTCTTC.

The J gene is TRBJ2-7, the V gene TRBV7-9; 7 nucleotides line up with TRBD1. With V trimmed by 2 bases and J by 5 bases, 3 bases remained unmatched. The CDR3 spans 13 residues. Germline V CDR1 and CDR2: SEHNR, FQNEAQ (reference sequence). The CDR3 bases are TGTGCCAGCAGCTTAAGGGGGCGGAACGAGCAGTACTTC. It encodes CASSLRGRNEQYF. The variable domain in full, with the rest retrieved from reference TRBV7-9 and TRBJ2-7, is DTGVSQNPRHKITKRGQNVTFRCDPISEHNRLYWYRQTLGQGPEFLTYFQNEAQLEKSRLLSDRFSAERPKGSFSTLEIQRTEQGDSAMYLCASSLRGRNEQYFGPGTRLTVT.

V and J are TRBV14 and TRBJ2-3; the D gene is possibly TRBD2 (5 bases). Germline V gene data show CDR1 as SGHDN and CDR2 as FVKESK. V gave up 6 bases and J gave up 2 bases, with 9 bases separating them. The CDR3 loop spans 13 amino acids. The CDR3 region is CASREVNTDTQYF. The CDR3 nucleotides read TGTGCCAGCAGGGAGGTGAACACAGATACGCAGTATTTT.

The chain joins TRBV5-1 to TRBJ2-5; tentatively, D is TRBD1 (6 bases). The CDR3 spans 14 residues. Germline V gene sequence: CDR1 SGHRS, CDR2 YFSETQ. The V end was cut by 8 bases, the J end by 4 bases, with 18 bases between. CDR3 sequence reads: CASSLQGIAETQYF. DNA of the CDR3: TGCGCCAGTTCGTTACAGGGAATAGCAGAGACCCAGTACTTC. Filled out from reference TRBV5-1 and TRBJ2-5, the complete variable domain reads KAGVTQTPRYLIKTRGQQVTLSCSPISGHRSVSWYQQTPGQGLQFLFEYFSETQRNKGNFPGRFSGRQFSNSRSEMNVSTLELGDSALYLCASSLQGIAETQYFGPGTRLLVL.

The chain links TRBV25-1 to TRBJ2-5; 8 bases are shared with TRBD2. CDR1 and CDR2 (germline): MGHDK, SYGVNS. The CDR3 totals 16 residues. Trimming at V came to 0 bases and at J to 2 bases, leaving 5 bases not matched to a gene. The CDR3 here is CASSEYPGLGQETQYF. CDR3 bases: TGTGCCAGCAGTGAATACCCGGGACTAGGACAAGAGACCCAGTACTTC. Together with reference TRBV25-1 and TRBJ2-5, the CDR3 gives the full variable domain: EADIYQTPRYLVIGTGKKITLECSQTMGHDKMYWYQQDPGMELHLIHYSYGVNSTEKGDLSSESTVSRIRTEHFPLTLESARPSHTSQYLCASSEYPGLGQETQYFGPGTRLLVL.

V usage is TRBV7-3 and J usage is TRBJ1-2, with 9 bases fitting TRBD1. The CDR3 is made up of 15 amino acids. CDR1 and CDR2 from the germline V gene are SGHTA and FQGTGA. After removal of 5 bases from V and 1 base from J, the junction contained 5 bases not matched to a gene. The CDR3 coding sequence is TGTGCCAGCAGCAGCGGGACAGGGCATAACTATGGCTACACCTTC. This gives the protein CASSSGTGHNYGYTF.

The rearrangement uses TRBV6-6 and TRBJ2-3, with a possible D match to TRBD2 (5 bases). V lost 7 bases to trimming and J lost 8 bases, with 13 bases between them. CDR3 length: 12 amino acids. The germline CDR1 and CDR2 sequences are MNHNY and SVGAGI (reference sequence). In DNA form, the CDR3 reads TGTGCCAGCACAAGGCAAGGACTTACGCAGTATTTT. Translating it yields CASTRQGLTQYF.

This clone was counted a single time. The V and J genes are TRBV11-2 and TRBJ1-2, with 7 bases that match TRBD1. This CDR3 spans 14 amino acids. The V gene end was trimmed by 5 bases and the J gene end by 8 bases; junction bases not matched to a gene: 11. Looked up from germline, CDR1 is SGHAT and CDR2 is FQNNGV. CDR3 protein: CASSPGQAFLGYTF. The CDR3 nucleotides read TGTGCCAGCAGCCCCGGACAGGCTTTCTTAGGCTACACCTTC.

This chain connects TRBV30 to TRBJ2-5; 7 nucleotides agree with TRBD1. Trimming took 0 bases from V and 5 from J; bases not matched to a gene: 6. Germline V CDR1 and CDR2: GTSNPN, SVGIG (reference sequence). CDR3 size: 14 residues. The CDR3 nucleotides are TGTGCCTGGAGTGTAAAGGGGGCGCAGGAGACCCAGTACTTC. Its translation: CAWSVKGAQETQYF.

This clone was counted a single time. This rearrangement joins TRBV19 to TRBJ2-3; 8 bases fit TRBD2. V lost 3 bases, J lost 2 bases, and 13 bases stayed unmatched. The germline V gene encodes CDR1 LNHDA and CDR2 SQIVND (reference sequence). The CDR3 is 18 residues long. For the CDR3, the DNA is TGTGCCAGTAGTATTTTACCCCAGCGGGAGCGCCCCACAGATACGCAGTATTTT. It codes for CASSILPQRERPTDTQYF.

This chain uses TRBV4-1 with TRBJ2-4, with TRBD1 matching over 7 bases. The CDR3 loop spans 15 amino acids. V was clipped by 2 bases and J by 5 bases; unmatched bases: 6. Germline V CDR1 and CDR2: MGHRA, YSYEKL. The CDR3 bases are TGCGCCAGCAGCCAAAGACAGGGCAGACAAAACATTCAGTACTTC. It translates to CASSQRQGRQNIQYF.

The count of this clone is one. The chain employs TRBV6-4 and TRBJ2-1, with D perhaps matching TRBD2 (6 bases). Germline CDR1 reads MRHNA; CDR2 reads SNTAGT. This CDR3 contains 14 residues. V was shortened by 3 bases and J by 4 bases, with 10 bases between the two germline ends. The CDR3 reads CASSEVEGYNEQFF. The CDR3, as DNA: TGTGCCAGCAGTGAGGTGGAGGGTTACAATGAGCAGTTCTTC.

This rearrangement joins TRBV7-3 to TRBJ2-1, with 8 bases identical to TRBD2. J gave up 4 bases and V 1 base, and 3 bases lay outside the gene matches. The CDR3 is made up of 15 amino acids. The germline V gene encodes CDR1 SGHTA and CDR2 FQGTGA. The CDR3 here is CASSLNSGGYNEQFF. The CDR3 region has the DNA TGTGCCAGCAGCTTAAACAGCGGGGGTTACAATGAGCAGTTCTTC.

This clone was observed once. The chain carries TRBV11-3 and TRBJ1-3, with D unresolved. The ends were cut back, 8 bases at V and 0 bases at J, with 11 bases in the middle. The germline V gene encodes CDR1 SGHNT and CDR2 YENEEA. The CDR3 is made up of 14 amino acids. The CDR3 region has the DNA TGTGCCAGCCGCCCGACGGGCTCTGGAAACACCATATATTTT. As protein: CASRPTGSGNTIYF.

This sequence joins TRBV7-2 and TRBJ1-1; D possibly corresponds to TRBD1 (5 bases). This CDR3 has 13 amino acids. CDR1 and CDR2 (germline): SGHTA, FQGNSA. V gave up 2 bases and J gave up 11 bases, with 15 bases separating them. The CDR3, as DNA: TGTGCCAGCAGCTTAACGGGGGTCCTGCTCGCTTTCTTT. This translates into CASSLTGVLLAFF.

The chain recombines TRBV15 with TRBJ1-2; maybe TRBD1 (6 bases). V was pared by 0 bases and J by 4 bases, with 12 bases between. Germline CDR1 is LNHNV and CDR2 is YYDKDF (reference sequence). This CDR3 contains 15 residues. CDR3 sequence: CATSRDHRDLYGYTF. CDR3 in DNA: TGTGCCACCAGCAGAGATCACAGGGACCTCTATGGCTACACCTTC. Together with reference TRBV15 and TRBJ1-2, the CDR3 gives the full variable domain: DAMVIQNPRYQVTQFGKPVTLSCSQTLNHNVMYWYQQKSSQAPKLLFHYYDKDFNNEADTPDNFQSRRPNTSFCFLDIRSPGLGDTAMYLCATSRDHRDLYGYTFGSGTRLTVV.

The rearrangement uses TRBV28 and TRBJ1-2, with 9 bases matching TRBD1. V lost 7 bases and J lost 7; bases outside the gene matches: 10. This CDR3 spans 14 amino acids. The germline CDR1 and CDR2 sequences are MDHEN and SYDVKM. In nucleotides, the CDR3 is TGTGCCAGCATTGGTGGGACAGGGAAAGGTGGCTACACCTTC. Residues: CASIGGTGKGGYTF.

CDR3 sequence (DNA): TGTGCCAGCAGTTTAGTTATAGGGGTCAACACTGAAGCTTTCTTT. It codes for CASSLVIGVNTEAFF. The V and J genes are TRBV28 and TRBJ1-1; the D gene is possibly TRBD1 (5 bases). The CDR3 has 15 amino acids. Germline-derived CDR1 and CDR2 are MDHEN and SYDVKM. V was trimmed by 2 bases and J by 2 bases, leaving 12 bases between them.

The CDR3 loop is CASSEGGRALYEQYF. CDR3 nucleotide sequence: TGTGCCAGCAGTGAAGGAGGGAGGGCCCTCTACGAGCAGTACTTC. The chain joins TRBV2 to TRBJ2-7, with 7 bases aligning to TRBD2. V was pared by 1 base and J by 3 bases, with 6 bases of the junction left unmatched. The CDR3 is 15 amino acids. Germline V lookup: CDR1 SNHLY, CDR2 FYNNEI.

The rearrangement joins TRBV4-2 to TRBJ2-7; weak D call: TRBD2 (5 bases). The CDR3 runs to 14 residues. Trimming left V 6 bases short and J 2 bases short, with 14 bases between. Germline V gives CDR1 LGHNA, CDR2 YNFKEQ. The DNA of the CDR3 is TGTGCCAGCAGAACGGAGGTCGGGACCTACGAGCAGTACTTC. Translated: CASRTEVGTYEQYF.

This CDR3 reads CASSHPPSGAYEQYF. The CDR3 nucleotides read TGCGCCAGCAGCCACCCCCCCAGCGGGGCCTACGAGCAGTACTTC. J is TRBJ2-7 and V is TRBV4-1; 7 bases align to TRBD2. This CDR3 spans 15 amino acids. V shed 3 bases, J shed 2 bases, and the junction held 7 bases outside the gene matches. Germline loops: CDR1 MGHRA, CDR2 YSYEKL.

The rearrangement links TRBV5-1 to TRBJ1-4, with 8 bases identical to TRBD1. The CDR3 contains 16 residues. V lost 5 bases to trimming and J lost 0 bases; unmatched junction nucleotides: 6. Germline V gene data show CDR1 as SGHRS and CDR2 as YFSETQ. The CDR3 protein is CASSRTGGATNEKLFF. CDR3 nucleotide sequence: TGCGCCAGCAGTCGTACAGGGGGGGCAACTAATGAAAAACTGTTTTTT.

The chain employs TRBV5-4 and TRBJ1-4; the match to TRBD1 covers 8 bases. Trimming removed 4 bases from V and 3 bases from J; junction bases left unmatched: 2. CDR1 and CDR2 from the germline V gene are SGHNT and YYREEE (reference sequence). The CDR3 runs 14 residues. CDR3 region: CASSTGGANEKLFF. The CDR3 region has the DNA TGTGCCAGCAGCACAGGGGGTGCTAATGAAAAACTGTTTTTT.

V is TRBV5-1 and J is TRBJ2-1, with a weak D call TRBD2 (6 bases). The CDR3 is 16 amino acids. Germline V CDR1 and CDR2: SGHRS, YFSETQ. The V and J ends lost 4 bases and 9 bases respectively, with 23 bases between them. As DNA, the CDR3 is TGCGCCAGCAGCCTCGACTATGGGGGGTGGTTGGGTGAGCAGTTCTTC. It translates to CASSLDYGGWLGEQFF.

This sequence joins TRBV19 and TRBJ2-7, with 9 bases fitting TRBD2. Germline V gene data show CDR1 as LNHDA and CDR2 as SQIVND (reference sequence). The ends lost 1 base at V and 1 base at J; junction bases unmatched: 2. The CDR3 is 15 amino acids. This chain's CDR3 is CASSIGSGSSYEQYF. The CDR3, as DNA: TGTGCCAGTAGTATAGGTAGCGGGAGTTCCTACGAGCAGTACTTC.

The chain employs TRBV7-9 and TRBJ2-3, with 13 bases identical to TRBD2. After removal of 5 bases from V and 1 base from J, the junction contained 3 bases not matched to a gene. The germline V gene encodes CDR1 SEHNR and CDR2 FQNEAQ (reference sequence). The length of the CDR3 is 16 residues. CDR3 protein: CASSHTSGGGTDTQYF. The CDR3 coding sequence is TGTGCCAGCAGCCACACTAGCGGGGGGGGCACAGATACGCAGTATTTT.

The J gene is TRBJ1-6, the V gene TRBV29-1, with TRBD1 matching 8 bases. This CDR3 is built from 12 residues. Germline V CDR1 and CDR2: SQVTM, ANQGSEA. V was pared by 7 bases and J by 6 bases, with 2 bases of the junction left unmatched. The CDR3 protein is CSGQGSNSPLHF. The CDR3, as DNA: TGCAGCGGACAGGGGTCTAATTCACCCCTCCACTTT.